The 3 T cell receptor beta chains in this list originate from one sample, sequenced in a study of blood T cells in healthy people across ages. A second PCR, run for about 6 to 12 cycles, used a sample-barcoded 5' primer plus a J-beta primer mix. TCRdb reprocessed the 5' RACE reads with MiXCR, giving one entry per CDR3 protein. The sample holds hundreds of thousands of distinct CDR3 sequences, more than 45% seen once. Sequencing input: blood. All receptors come from a man aged 30 to 39 in good health.

The count of this clonotype is one. This chain connects TRBV15 to TRBJ1-6; 8 positions agree with TRBD1. The germline V gene has CDR1 LNHNV and CDR2 YYDKDF (reference sequence). The CDR3 totals 18 residues. With V trimmed by 6 bases and J by 1 base, 11 bases remained unmatched. The chain's CDR3 is CATRNSGQGGSYNSPLHF. The CDR3 coding sequence is TGTGCCACCAGAAACTCCGGACAGGGAGGGTCCTATAATTCACCCCTCCACTTT.

This clonotype has just a few counts. This chain uses TRBV4-2 with TRBJ2-3; D gene uncertain. CDR1 LGHNA and CDR2 YNFKEQ come from the germline V gene. The CDR3 covers 13 residues. V lost 4 bases and J 6 bases, leaving 11 bases between the germline ends. CDR3: CASSPPSVDTQYF. The CDR3 DNA is TGTGCCAGCAGCCCCCCATCAGTCGATACGCAGTATTTT.

V and J are TRBV7-2 and TRBJ1-2; possible D gene TRBD1, 5 bases. The CDR3 extends over 15 amino acids. Germline loops: CDR1 SGHTA, CDR2 FQGNSA. The V end was cut by 1 base, the J end by 4 bases, with 13 bases between. This CDR3 is CASSLVSGRIYGYTF. The CDR3 coding sequence is TGTGCCAGCAGCTTAGTGTCAGGGCGAATCTATGGCTACACCTTC.